This is a list of T cell receptor beta chains from one sample in a study of CD8+ T cells in alopecia areata. This table comes from immunoSEQ multiplex PCR, and its TCRdb copy is limited to in-frame clones, with some not included. The sample has more than 100,000 clones; roughly 54% are singletons. Sequenced here: CD4+ T cells sorted from blood, sampled at week 0. The receptors derive from a human donor with alopecia areata. The CDR3 runs from the conserved cysteine through the conserved F or W.

V	J	CDR3
TRBV19	TRBJ2-6	CASVRRAGGSGANVLTF
TRBV7-9	TRBJ1-5	CASSGQGDQPQHF
TRBV7-2	TRBJ2-3	CASSLVAGAGSDTQYF
TRBV7-2	TRBJ2-3	CAKGSVAGITDTQYF
TRBV7-9	TRBJ1-2	CASSLERGLGYGYTF
TRBV2	TRBJ1-5	CASKGGAGQPQHF
TRBV7-9	TRBJ2-2	CASSLVDTGELFF
TRBV27	TRBJ2-5	CASSLWGAETQYF
TRBV2	TRBJ1-2	CASRDMGYGYTF
TRBV7-9	TRBJ2-3	CASSTGLAETDTQYF
TRBV28	TRBJ2-7	CASKPSGRSGYEQYF
TRBV7-2	TRBJ1-1	CASSLYSRDTEAFF
TRBV10-3	TRBJ1-1	CAISEGPVNTEAFF
TRBV5-1	TRBJ2-7	CASGGTGDEQYF
TRBV7-2	TRBJ1-2	CASSLRGFYGYTF
TRBV7-2	TRBJ2-2	CASSSPGLVVGELFF
TRBV18	TRBJ1-5	CASSPSSWGYGQPQHF
TRBV5-1	TRBJ2-3	CASSWTRYTDTQYF
TRBV5-6	TRBJ1-1	CASRPGQGMNTEAFF
TRBV19	TRBJ1-2	CASSITFNYGYTF